The T cell receptor (beta chain) described here comes from a study of regulatory T cells in long-lasting Graves disease. General study results and limits: Persistent cases of Graves' showed reduced TCR diversity relative to newly diagnosed patients. A reduction in accuracy may have resulted from the small sample size. Among samples with persistent disease, TRBV28, TRBJ1-2 and TRBJ2-5 were favored.

A word on this clonotype: What it binds is unknown.

Regarding time point: persistent/refractory GD, antithyroid drugs over 5 years with positive TRAb. PBMCs were the source of the RNA used for TCR sequencing. It was by American Thyroid Association guidelines that Graves' disease was diagnosed. The TCR beta library used iRepertoire HTBI primers with Arm-PCR amplification of CDR3. One entry per CDR3 protein, called by TCRdb with MiXCR from the multiplex PCR reads. The table has about 290,000 distinct CDR3 sequences, around a fifth seen once. Germline lookup yields CDR1 DFQATT and CDR2 SNEGSKA (reference sequence). V lost 0 bases to trimming and J lost 0 bases, with 9 bases between them. CDR3 size: 15 residues.

The starting material was peripheral blood mononuclear cells (PBMCs), obtained when the disease was refractory, from a patient treated with antithyroid drugs. The chain is built from TRBV20-1 and TRBJ2-4; D may match TRBD1 or TRBD2 (5 bases each). The clonotype originates from a female donor with Graves disease. The CDR3 bases are TGCAGTGCTAGAGACGGGACCTTAGCCAAAAACATTCAGTACTTC. Protein sequence: CSARDGTLAKNIQYF.